These 24 T cell receptor beta chains came from one sample sequenced in a study of neurological immune-mediated disorders. MiXCR was run by TCRdb on the 5' RACE reads, yielding one entry per CDR3 protein. This table holds about 52,000 distinct CDR3 sequences, around 4% found once. The specimen was PBMCs. Receptors were obtained from a man in his sixties with multiple sclerosis.

In its sample, this clonotype was seen a few times. The chain has TRBV11-2 and TRBJ2-2, with D unresolved. Germline loops: CDR1 SGHAT, CDR2 FQNNGV. V lost 1 base and J 3 bases, leaving 12 bases between the germline ends. The CDR3 totals 16 residues. Here the CDR3 DNA reads TGTGCCAGCAGCTTAGTGTGGGGTTTGGACACCGGGGAGCTGTTTTTT. This sequence encodes CASSLVWGLDTGELFF. Drawing the rest from reference TRBV11-2 and TRBJ2-2, the complete variable domain is EAGVAQSPRYKIIEKRQSVAFWCNPISGHATLYWYQQILGQGPKLLIQFQNNGVVDDSQLPKDRFSAERLKGVDSTLKIQPAKLEDSAVYLCASSLVWGLDTGELFFGEGSRLTVL.

This clonotype occurred many times. The CDR3 DNA reads as TGTGCCAGCAGTTACTCACGGGGACAGGCGGCCGCCTACGAGCAGTACTTC. Translation: CASSYSRGQAAAYEQYF. V is TRBV6-6 and J is TRBJ2-7; 8 nucleotides agree with TRBD1. V was pared by 0 bases and J by 2 bases, with 9 bases of the junction left unmatched. The CDR3 is made up of 17 amino acids. Germline CDR1 and CDR2: MNHNY and SVGAGI (reference sequence).

This clonotype has ten or more counts. The V gene is TRBV6-1, the J gene TRBJ2-5, with 10 bases matching TRBD2. CDR1 MNHNS and CDR2 SASEGT come from the germline V gene. Losses at the gene ends were 6 bases for V and 1 base for J; bases not matched to a gene: 5. The CDR3 spans 15 residues. The CDR3 here is CASSPGTSAQETQYF. The CDR3 coding sequence is TGTGCCAGCAGCCCCGGGACTAGCGCCCAAGAGACCCAGTACTTC.

This clonotype was detected ten times or more. V gene TRBV29-1 combines with J gene TRBJ2-7; D is possibly TRBD2 (5 bases). Germline values: CDR1 SQVTM, CDR2 ANQGSEA. The CDR3 contains 14 residues. V was pared by 2 bases and J by 6 bases, with 17 bases between. The CDR3 bases are TGCAGCGTTGAATCTTTGAGTGGAGGTAGCGAGCAGTACTTC. It is translated as CSVESLSGGSEQYF.

This clonotype has at least ten counts. The gene calls are TRBV5-1 and TRBJ1-4; D is unclear. CDR1 and CDR2 (germline): SGHRS, YFSETQ. The CDR3 sequence is 15 residues long. V dropped 4 bases and J dropped 0 bases, with 10 bases sitting between them. CDR3 coding DNA: TGCGCCAGCAGCCCAGGTGGGACAACTAATGAAAAACTGTTTTTT. It codes for CASSPGGTTNEKLFF.

The sample holds many counts of this clonotype. V and J are TRBV5-1 and TRBJ2-1; 9 bases agree with TRBD2. V lost 7 bases, J lost 4 bases, and 6 bases stayed unmatched. Germline assignment: CDR1 SGHRS and CDR2 YFSETQ. The CDR3 contains 14 residues. The CDR3 is CASRGTSSYNEQFF. In DNA form, the CDR3 reads TGCGCCAGCCGAGGGACTAGCTCATACAATGAGCAGTTCTTC.

Many counts were recorded for this clonotype. V gene TRBV20-1 combines with J gene TRBJ1-1, with D perhaps matching TRBD1 (5 bases). CDR1 and CDR2 from the germline V gene are DFQATT and SNEGSKA (reference sequence). The CDR3 contains 15 residues. V was cut by 5 bases and J by 0 bases, with 16 bases left in between. CDR3 in DNA: TGCAGTGCTTCCTGGGGGTGGGGTATGAACACTGAAGCTTTCTTT. It translates to CSASWGWGMNTEAFF.

The sample holds many counts of this clonotype. The chain uses TRBV20-1 and TRBJ1-2; D might be TRBD1 (6 bases). Looked up from germline, CDR1 is DFQATT and CDR2 is SNEGSKA (reference sequence). The CDR3 is 13 residues long. V lost 5 bases and J 3 bases, leaving 13 bases between the germline ends. The chain's CDR3 is CSASGQWDYGYTF. In nucleotides, the CDR3 is TGCAGTGCTTCCGGACAGTGGGACTATGGCTACACCTTC.

This clonotype was observed at least ten times. The chain is built from TRBV20-1 and TRBJ1-2; D unresolved. The CDR3 spans 14 residues. Germline loops: CDR1 DFQATT, CDR2 SNEGSKA (reference sequence). The ends were cut back, 1 base at V and 4 bases at J, with 13 bases in the middle. CDR3 DNA: TGCAGTGCTAGAGTGACGGCCCTAAGCTATGGCTACACCTTC. Translation gives CSARVTALSYGYTF.

Ten or more counts support this clonotype. The chain uses TRBV5-1 and TRBJ2-1, with 9 bases identical to TRBD1. Unmatched junction bases numbered 8, after V lost 4 bases and J lost 6 bases. The germline CDR1 and CDR2 sequences are SGHRS and YFSETQ. CDR3 size: 15 residues. The CDR3 reads CASSPGTGKINEQFF. As DNA, the CDR3 is TGCGCCAGCAGCCCCGGGACAGGGAAAATCAATGAGCAGTTCTTC.

This clonotype was seen at least ten times. This chain uses TRBV11-1 with TRBJ1-4, with D unclear. The CDR3 runs 15 residues. Germline CDR1 SGHAT, CDR2 FQDESV (reference sequence). With 4 bases removed from V and 6 bases from J, the gap between germline ends came to 15 bases. DNA of the CDR3: TGTGCCAGCAGCTCAACTCCCGGGTGGGATGAAAAACTGTTTTTT. Its protein product is CASSSTPGWDEKLFF. Looking up the rest from reference TRBV11-1 and TRBJ1-4 gives the full variable domain: EAEVAQSPRYKITEKSQAVAFWCDPISGHATLYWYRQILGQGPELLVQFQDESVVDDSQLPKDRFSAERLKGVDSTLKIQPAELGDSAMYLCASSSTPGWDEKLFFGSGTQLSVL.

The table lists this clonotype with many counts. The rearrangement links TRBV9 to TRBJ1-6; D not certain. V lost 2 bases, J lost 6 bases, and 6 bases lay in between. The CDR3 loop spans 13 amino acids. Germline values: CDR1 SGDLS, CDR2 YYNGEE. The CDR3 spells CASSVGSNSPLHF. The DNA of the CDR3 is TGTGCCAGCAGCGTGGGGTCTAATTCACCCCTCCACTTT.

This clonotype was counted many times. The chain employs TRBV20-1 and TRBJ2-7; maybe TRBD1 (6 bases). This CDR3 contains 13 residues. Between the trimmed V and J ends, which lost 5 bases and 2 bases, there was a span of 13 bases. Germline V CDR1 and CDR2: DFQATT, SNEGSKA (reference sequence). In nucleotides, the CDR3 is TGCAGTGCTTGGACAGCCTCTACCTACGAGCAGTACTTC. This sequence encodes CSAWTASTYEQYF.

This clonotype has a count of ten or more. The chain joins TRBV5-1 to TRBJ2-7, with 7 bases aligning to TRBD1. V trimming: 4 bases; J trimming: 0 bases; junction bases outside the gene matches: 7. Germline values: CDR1 SGHRS, CDR2 YFSETQ. The CDR3 has 15 residues. DNA of the CDR3: TGCGCCAGCAGCGCCCAGGGGGTTAGCTCCTACGAGCAGTACTTC. This encodes CASSAQGVSSYEQYF. Filled out from reference TRBV5-1 and TRBJ2-7, the complete variable domain reads KAGVTQTPRYLIKTRGQQVTLSCSPISGHRSVSWYQQTPGQGLQFLFEYFSETQRNKGNFPGRFSGRQFSNSRSEMNVSTLELGDSALYLCASSAQGVSSYEQYFGPGTRLTVT.

Many counts were recorded for this clonotype. The V gene is TRBV12-3 or TRBV12-4, the J gene TRBJ1-1; weak D call: TRBD1 (6 bases). The V and J ends lost 5 bases and 7 bases respectively, with 17 bases between them. This CDR3 comprises 14 residues. CDR3 amino acids: CASSPGTGAGEAFF. In DNA, the CDR3 is TGTGCCAGCAGTCCCGGGACGGGGGCGGGTGAAGCTTTCTTT.

Ten or more counts support this clonotype. The V and J genes are TRBV20-1 and TRBJ2-3; unclear D gene. Germline lookup yields CDR1 DFQATT and CDR2 SNEGSKA (reference sequence). This CDR3 contains 13 residues. The V and J ends lost 5 bases and 12 bases respectively, with 21 bases between them. The CDR3 sequence: CSAPLTRPGPQYF. Written as DNA, the CDR3 is TGCAGTGCTCCGCTTACCAGACCGGGTCCTCAGTATTTT.

Many counts were recorded for this clonotype. The genes are TRBV5-1 and TRBJ1-2, with 10 bases fitting TRBD1. Trimming took 0 bases from V and 1 from J; bases not matched to a gene: 6. CDR1 SGHRS and CDR2 YFSETQ come from the germline V gene. The CDR3 covers 17 residues. This chain's CDR3 is CASSLEGQGVFNYGYTF. As DNA, the CDR3 is TGCGCCAGCAGCTTGGAAGGACAGGGGGTGTTTAACTATGGCTACACCTTC.

Many counts were recorded for this clonotype. This chain uses TRBV6-1 with TRBJ1-1, with D maybe TRBD1 (5 bases). CDR1 MNHNS and CDR2 SASEGT come from the germline V gene. Between the trimmed V and J ends, which lost 5 bases and 8 bases, there was a span of 12 bases. This CDR3 comprises 12 residues. In nucleotides, the CDR3 is TGTGCCAGCAGTTTCGGGACGGCCGAAGCTTTCTTT. This translates into CASSFGTAEAFF.

Ten or more counts support this clonotype. The chain employs TRBV20-1 and TRBJ1-2; the match to TRBD1 covers 8 bases. V shed 4 bases, J shed 4 bases, and the junction held 5 bases outside the gene matches. CDR3 size: 13 residues. CDR1 DFQATT and CDR2 SNEGSKA come from the germline V gene (reference sequence). DNA of the CDR3: TGCAGTGCTACCGGACAGGGAGGCTATGGCTACACCTTC. Translation: CSATGQGGYGYTF.

This clonotype was observed many times. The V call is TRBV5-1, the J call TRBJ1-5; the D is unclear. V dropped 7 bases and J dropped 1 base, with 12 bases sitting between them. This CDR3 comprises 14 residues. Germline CDR1 reads SGHRS; CDR2 reads YFSETQ. The CDR3, as DNA: TGCGCCAGCGGGGAGGGTGGGAGCAATCAGCCCCAGCATTTT. It codes for CASGEGGSNQPQHF.

This clonotype was seen more than once but under ten times. The rearrangement links TRBV5-1 to TRBJ2-7, with 11 bases fitting TRBD2. Losses at the gene ends were 4 bases for V and 2 bases for J; bases not matched to a gene: 5. The CDR3 sequence is 15 residues long. Germline CDR1 is SGHRS and CDR2 is YFSETQ. Written as DNA, the CDR3 is TGCGCCAGCAGCACAACTAGCGGGGGAACCTACGAGCAGTACTTC. Its protein is CASSTTSGGTYEQYF.

This clonotype occurred many times. The chain recombines TRBV20-1 with TRBJ1-5, with 12 bases lining up with TRBD1. The CDR3 is 16 amino acids. The junction had 11 bases not matched to a gene; V was cut back by 5 bases and J by 6 bases. The V gene's germline CDR1 is DFQATT and CDR2 SNEGSKA (reference sequence). In DNA, the CDR3 is TGCAGTGCTCGACCCTCCGGGACAGGGGGCGTTCAGCCCCAGCATTTT. Protein: CSARPSGTGGVQPQHF.

This clonotype was detected many times. V gene TRBV20-1 combines with J gene TRBJ2-3, with TRBD2 matching 9 bases. This CDR3 is built from 16 residues. Germline-derived CDR1 and CDR2 are DFQATT and SNEGSKA (reference sequence). Trimming cost V 5 bases and J 1 base; bases outside gene matches: 10. The CDR3 nucleotides read TGCAGTGCTGAGAAAACGACTAGCGGTCGCACAGATACGCAGTATTTT. It codes for CSAEKTTSGRTDTQYF.

This clonotype was seen a handful of times. The chain has TRBV5-1 and TRBJ1-2; D not resolved. The V end was cut by 4 bases, the J end by 7 bases, with 17 bases between. Germline V gene data show CDR1 as SGHRS and CDR2 as YFSETQ. The CDR3 covers 14 residues. The CDR3: CASSPAGPQTGYTF. CDR3 in DNA: TGCGCCAGCAGCCCCGCCGGGCCCCAAACTGGCTACACCTTC.